The clone carrying this TCR beta chain was picked up a small number of times. The record originates from a study of HIV-infected patients and healthy controls. This CDR3 is 16 amino acids long. V lost 7 bases and J 4 bases, leaving 21 bases between the germline ends. The germline CDR1 and CDR2 sequences are MNHEY and SVGEGT. TCRdb independently ran MiXCR on the 5' RACE reads; one entry per CDR3 protein. The profile shows around 67,000 distinct CDR3 sequences, about 16% of them singletons. This TCR was sampled from a human donor in good health. Sequenced: CD4+ T cells from blood. The J gene is TRBJ2-3, the V gene TRBV6-2 or TRBV6-3; no reliable D call. CDR3 sequence (DNA): TGTGCCAGCACGTCCCTCCCTACGTCGAGCGCAGATACGCAGTATTTT. Protein sequence: CASTSLPTSSADTQYF.